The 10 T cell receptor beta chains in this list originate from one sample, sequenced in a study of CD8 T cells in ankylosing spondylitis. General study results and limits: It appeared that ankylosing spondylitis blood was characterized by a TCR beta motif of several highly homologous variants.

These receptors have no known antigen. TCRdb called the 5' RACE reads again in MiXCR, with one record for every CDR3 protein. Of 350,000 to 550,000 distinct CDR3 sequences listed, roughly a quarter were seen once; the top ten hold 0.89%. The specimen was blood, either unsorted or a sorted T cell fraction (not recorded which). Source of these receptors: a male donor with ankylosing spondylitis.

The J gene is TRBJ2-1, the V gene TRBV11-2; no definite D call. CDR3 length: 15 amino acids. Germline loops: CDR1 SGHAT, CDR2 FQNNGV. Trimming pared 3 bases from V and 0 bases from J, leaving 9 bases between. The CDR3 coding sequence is TGTGCCAGCAGCTTCTCCCCCAGCTCCTACAATGAGCAGTTCTTC. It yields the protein CASSFSPSSYNEQFF.

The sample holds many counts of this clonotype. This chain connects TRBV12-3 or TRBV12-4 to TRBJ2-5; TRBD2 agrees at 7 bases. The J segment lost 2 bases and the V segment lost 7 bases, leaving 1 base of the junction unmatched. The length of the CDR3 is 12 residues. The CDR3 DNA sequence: TGTGCCAGCAAGCGGGATCAAGAGACCCAGTACTTC. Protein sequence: CASKRDQETQYF.

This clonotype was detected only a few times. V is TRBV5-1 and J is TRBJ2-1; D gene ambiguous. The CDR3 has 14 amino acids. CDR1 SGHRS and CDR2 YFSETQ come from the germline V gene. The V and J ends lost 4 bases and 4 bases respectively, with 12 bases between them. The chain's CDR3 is CASSMSSAYNEQFF. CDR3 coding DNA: TGCGCCAGCAGCATGAGTTCGGCTTACAATGAGCAGTTCTTC.

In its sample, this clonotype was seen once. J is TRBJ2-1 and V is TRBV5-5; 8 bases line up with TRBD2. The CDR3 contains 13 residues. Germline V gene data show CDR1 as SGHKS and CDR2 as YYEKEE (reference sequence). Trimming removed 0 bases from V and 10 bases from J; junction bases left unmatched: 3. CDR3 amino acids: CASSLVGGGEQFF. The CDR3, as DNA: TGTGCCAGCAGCTTGGTGGGCGGGGGGGAGCAGTTCTTC.

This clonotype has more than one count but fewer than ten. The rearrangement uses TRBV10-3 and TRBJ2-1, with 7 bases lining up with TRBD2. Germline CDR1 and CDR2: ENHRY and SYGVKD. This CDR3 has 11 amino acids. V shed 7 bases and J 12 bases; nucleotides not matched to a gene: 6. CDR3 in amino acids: CAITASGVQFF. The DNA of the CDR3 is TGTGCCATCACCGCTAGCGGTGTGCAGTTCTTC.

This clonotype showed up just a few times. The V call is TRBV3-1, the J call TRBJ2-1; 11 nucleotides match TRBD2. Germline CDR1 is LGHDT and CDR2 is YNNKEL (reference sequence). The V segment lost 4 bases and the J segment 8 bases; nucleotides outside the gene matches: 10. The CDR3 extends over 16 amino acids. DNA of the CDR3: TGTGCCAGCAGCCCGATTCTAGCGGGAGGCCTGGATGAGCAGTTCTTC. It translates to CASSPILAGGLDEQFF.

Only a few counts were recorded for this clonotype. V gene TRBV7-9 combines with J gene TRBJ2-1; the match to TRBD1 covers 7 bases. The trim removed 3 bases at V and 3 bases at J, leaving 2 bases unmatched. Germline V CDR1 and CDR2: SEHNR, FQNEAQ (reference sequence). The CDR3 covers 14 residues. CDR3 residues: CASSFGTVYNEQFF. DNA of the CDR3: TGTGCCAGCAGCTTCGGGACAGTCTACAATGAGCAGTTCTTC.

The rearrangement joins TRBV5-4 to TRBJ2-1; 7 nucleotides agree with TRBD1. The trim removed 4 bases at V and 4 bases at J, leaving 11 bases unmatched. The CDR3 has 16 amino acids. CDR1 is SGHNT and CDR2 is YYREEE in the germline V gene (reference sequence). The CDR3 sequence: CASSERQGGAYNEQFF. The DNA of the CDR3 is TGTGCCAGCAGCGAACGACAAGGGGGCGCATACAATGAGCAGTTCTTC.

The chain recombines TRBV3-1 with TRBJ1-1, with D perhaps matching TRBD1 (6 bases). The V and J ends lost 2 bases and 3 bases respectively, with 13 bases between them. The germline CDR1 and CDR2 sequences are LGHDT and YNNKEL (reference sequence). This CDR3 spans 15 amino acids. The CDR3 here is CASSQSGVVDTEAFF. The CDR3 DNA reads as TGTGCCAGCAGCCAATCAGGGGTCGTAGACACTGAAGCTTTCTTT.

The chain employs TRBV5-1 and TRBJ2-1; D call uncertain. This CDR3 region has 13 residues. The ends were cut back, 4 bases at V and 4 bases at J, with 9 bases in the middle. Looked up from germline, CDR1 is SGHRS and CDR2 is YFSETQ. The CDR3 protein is CASSGGIYNEQFF. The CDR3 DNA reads TGCGCCAGCAGCGGCGGTATTTACAATGAGCAGTTCTTC.